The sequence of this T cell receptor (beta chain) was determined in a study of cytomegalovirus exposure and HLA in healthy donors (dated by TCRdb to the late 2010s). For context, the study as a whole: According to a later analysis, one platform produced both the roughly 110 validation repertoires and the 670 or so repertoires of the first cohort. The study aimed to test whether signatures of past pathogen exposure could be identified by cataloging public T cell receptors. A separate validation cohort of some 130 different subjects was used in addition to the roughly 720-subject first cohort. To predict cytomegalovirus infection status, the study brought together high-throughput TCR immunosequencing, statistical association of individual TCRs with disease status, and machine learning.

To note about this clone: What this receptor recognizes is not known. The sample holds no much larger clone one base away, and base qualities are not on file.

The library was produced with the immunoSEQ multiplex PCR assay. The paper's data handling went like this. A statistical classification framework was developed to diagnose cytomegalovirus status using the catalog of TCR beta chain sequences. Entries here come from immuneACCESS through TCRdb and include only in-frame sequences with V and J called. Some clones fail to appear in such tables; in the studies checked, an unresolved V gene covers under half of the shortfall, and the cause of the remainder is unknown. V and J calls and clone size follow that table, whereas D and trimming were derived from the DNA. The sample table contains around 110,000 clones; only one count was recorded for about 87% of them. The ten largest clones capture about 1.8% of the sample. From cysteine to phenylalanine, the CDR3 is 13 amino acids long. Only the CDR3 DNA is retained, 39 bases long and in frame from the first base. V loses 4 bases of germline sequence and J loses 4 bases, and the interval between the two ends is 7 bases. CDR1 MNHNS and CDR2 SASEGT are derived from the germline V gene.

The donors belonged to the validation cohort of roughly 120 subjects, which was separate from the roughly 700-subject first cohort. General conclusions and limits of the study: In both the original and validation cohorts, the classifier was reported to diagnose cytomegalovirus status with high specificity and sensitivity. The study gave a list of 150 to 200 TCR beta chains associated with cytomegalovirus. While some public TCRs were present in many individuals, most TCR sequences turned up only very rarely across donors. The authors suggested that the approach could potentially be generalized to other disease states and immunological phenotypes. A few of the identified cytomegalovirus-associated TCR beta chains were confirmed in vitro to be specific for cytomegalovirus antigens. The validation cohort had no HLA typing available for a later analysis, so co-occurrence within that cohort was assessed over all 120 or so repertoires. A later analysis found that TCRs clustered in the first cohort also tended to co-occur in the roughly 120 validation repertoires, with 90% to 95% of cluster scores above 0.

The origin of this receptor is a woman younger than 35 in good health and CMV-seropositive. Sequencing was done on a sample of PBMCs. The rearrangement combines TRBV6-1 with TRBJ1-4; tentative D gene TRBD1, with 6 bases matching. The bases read TGTGCCAGCAGTGTACAGGGTAATGAAAAACTGTTTTTT. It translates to CASSVQGNEKLFF.